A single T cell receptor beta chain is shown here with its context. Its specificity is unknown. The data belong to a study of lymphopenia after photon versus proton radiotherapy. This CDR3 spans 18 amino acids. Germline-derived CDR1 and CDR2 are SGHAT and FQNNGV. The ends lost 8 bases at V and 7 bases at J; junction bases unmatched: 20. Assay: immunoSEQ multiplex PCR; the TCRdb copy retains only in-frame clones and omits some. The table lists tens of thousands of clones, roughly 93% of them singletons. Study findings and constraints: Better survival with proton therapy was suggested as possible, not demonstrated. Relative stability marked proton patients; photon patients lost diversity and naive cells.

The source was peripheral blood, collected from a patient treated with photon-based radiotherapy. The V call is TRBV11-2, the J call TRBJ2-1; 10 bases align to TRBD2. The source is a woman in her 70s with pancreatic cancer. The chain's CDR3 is CASDQTPGVLAGYNEQFF. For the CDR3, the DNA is TGTGCCAGCGACCAAACCCCGGGGGTACTAGCGGGATATAATGAGCAGTTCTTC.